Listed below are T cell receptor beta chains from one sample, sequenced in a study of blood T cell repertoires in COVID-19. Generated by immunoSEQ multiplex PCR, the TCRdb table keeps only in-frame clones and is missing some. The repertoire includes 200,000 to 250,000 clones, 65% to 85% of them detected once, and 6.8% sits in the top ten. Material: PBMCs or T cells enriched from blood (not recorded which). These receptors came from a woman aged 35 to 49 who had recovered from COVID-19. Each CDR3 is given with its conserved first and last residue. The D gene is left open where the match is weak. Clone sizes are given selectively: once, few, many, or a class where the clone is expanded.

J	V	size	length	D	DNA	CDR3
TRBJ1-2	TRBV19	.	15	TRBD1	TGTGCCAGTAGTAAGACAGGGGGCTCCTACTATGGCTACACCTTC	CASSKTGGSYYGYTF
TRBJ2-3	TRBV24-1	.	14	.	TGTGCCACCAGTGGGCAGGGGTCTCTGGATACGCAGTATTTT	CATSGQGSLDTQYF
TRBJ2-5	TRBV2	.	13	.	TGTGCCAGCAGTTCTCCAGGGTATCCGTCCGCGTACTTC	CASSSPGYPSAYF
TRBJ2-5	TRBV18	once	15	.	TGTGCCAGCTCACCAACAAGACCGCCGGGAGAGACCCAGTACTTC	CASSPTRPPGETQYF
TRBJ1-2	TRBV6-5	.	15	.	TGTGCCAGCAGTCAACGTAGGACAGTCCTCCAGGACTACACCTTC	CASSQRRTVLQDYTF
TRBJ1-2	TRBV27	.	15	TRBD1	TGTGCCAGCAGTTTATTCCAGGGGGCGAACTATGGCTACACCTTC	CASSLFQGANYGYTF
TRBJ1-3	TRBV5-4	few	14	.	TGTGCCAGCAGCACTGGGAGCCCTGGAAACACCATATATTTT	CASSTGSPGNTIYF
TRBJ1-1	TRBV18	.	14	.	TGTGCCAGCTCGTCCGGGGTGGGGTATACTGAAGCTTTCTTT	CASSSGVGYTEAFF
TRBJ1-3	TRBV5-1	.	17	.	TGCGCCAGCAGCTTAACAGGGAATCTTCACTCTGGAAACACCATATATTTT	CASSLTGNLHSGNTIYF
TRBJ2-2	TRBV4-1	.	17	.	TGCGCCAGCAGCCAAGGTTGGGGAGCGGGGAACACCGGGGAGCTGTTTTTT	CASSQGWGAGNTGELFF
TRBJ2-2	TRBV3-1/TRBV3-2	.	17	TRBD2	TGTGCCAGCAGCCAAAGGGGCGGGGTAGCGGGCCGCGGGGAGCTGTTTTTT	CASSQRGGVAGRGELFF
TRBJ2-7	TRBV2	.	14	TRBD1	TGTGCCAGCAGAGGTGGACAGGGGTACTACGAGCAGTACTTC	CASRGGQGYYEQYF
TRBJ1-1	TRBV18	.	13	TRBD1	TGTGCCAGCTCACCCCGACAGGGCACTGAAGCTTTCTTT	CASSPRQGTEAFF
TRBJ1-2	TRBV30	.	11	.	TGTGCCTGGAGTCGGGGGGTGGGCTACACCTTC	CAWSRGVGYTF
TRBJ2-2	TRBV7-2	.	15	TRBD1	TGTGCCAGCAGCCCGGGACAGCGGAACACCGGGGAGCTGTTTTTT	CASSPGQRNTGELFF
TRBJ2-5	TRBV19	.	15	.	TGTGCCAGTAGTAAGGCTAGCGAAGGTTGGGAGACCCAGTACTTC	CASSKASEGWETQYF
TRBJ2-7	TRBV7-9	.	12	TRBD1	TGTGCCACCCGGGACAGGGTAAACGAGCAGTACTTC	CATRDRVNEQYF
TRBJ2-1	TRBV10-3	.	13	.	TGTGCCATCTCCGGGTATGAGGAAAATGAGCAGTTCTTC	CAISGYEENEQFF
TRBJ2-2	TRBV9	.	15	.	TGTGCCAGCAGCCCTGGAGCCGGGAGCGCCGGGGAGCTGTTTTTT	CASSPGAGSAGELFF
TRBJ2-1	TRBV7-8	.	15	.	TGTGCCAGCAGCTTAGCAGGACAGAGTATTAAGGAGCAGTTCTTC	CASSLAGQSIKEQFF
TRBJ2-3	TRBV7-3	.	14	TRBD2	TGTGCCAGCAGCCGGACTAGCGGCACAGATACGCAGTATTTT	CASSRTSGTDTQYF
TRBJ2-2	TRBV15	once	14	.	TGTGCCACCAGCTCGGACAGAAACACCGGGGAGCTGTTTTTT	CATSSDRNTGELFF
TRBJ2-3	TRBV24-1	few	15	.	TGTGCCACCAGCCTTGGCGGAAGTATCACAGATACGCAGTATTTT	CATSLGGSITDTQYF
TRBJ2-7	TRBV2	.	14	TRBD1	TGTGCCAGCAGCGCAGGACAGGGTTGGTACGAGCAGTACTTC	CASSAGQGWYEQYF
TRBJ1-3	TRBV30	few	13	.	TGTGCCTGGACGCGGGTTGAGGAAAACACCATATATTTT	CAWTRVEENTIYF
TRBJ1-5	TRBV7-2	.	16	.	TGTGCCAGCAGCCCCCCTGGGGGGGGTCGGAATCAGCCCCAGCATTTT	CASSPPGGGRNQPQHF